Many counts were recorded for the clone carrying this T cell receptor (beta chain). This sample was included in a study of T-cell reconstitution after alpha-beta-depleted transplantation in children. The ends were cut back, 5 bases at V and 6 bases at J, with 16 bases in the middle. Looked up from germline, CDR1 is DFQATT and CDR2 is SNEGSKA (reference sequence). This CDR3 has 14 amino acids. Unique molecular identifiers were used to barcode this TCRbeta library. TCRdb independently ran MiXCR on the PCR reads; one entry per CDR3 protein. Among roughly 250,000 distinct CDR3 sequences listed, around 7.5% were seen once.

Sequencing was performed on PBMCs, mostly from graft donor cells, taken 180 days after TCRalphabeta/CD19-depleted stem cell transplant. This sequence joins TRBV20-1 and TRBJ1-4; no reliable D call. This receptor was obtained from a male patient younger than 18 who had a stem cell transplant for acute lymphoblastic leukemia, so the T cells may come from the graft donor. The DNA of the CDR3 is TGCAGTGCTCCCGTCCGGAGCCTGGATGAAAAACTGTTTTTT. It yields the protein CSAPVRSLDEKLFF.